This TCR beta chain was recorded in a study of cytomegalovirus exposure and HLA in healthy donors. Across the whole study: Earlier results showed 90 million to 130 million unique TCR beta sequences derived from some 190 million T cells.

13 Jbeta primers and 60 Vbeta primers were used for the PCR. TCRdb's copy holds only in-frame clones and misses some; the assay was immunoSEQ multiplex PCR. The table shows more than 110,000 clones, with 80% occurring only once. J was trimmed by 6 bases and V by 4 bases; bases with no gene match: 13. The CDR3 contains 16 residues. Looked up from germline, CDR1 is SGHRS and CDR2 is YFSETQ. Only a few counts were recorded for this clone. The sequenced material came from PBMCs. This rearrangement joins TRBV5-1 to TRBJ1-2, with 9 positions matching TRBD1. The receptor was isolated from a man in his forties in good health and CMV-seropositive. This CDR3 reads CASSKPGQGSLDGYTF. In nucleotides, the CDR3 is TGCGCCAGCAGCAAACCGGGACAGGGTTCCCTGGATGGCTACACCTTC.